Given below is one T cell receptor (beta chain) in context. Germline V gives CDR1 MGHDK, CDR2 SYGVNS. The CDR3 extends over 12 amino acids. V dropped 7 bases and J dropped 7 bases, with 13 bases sitting between them. This sample was taken from a study of shared clonotypes between healthy human individuals. Spread over ten immunoSEQ deep assay plates, unsorted PBMC DNA underwent sequencing. The protocol was immunoSEQ multiplex PCR, while the TCRdb copy is restricted to in-frame clones and leaves out a portion. The sample shows more than 400,000 clones, approximately 82% of them seen only once. This clonotype was obtained from a woman in her thirties or forties in good health. Some clones in this sample may be carry-over from other donors' samples. Sequences were obtained from PBMCs. The rearrangement uses TRBV25-1 and TRBJ1-1; D possibly corresponds to TRBD1 (5 bases). The CDR3, as DNA: TGTGCCAGCACTTTCACCGGGGGTGAAGCTTTCTTT. Translated, it gives CASTFTGGEAFF.